Listed below are T cell receptor beta chains from one sample, sequenced in a study of blood T cell repertoires in COVID-19. Some clones are missing from TCRdb's copy, which holds only in-frame ones; the method was immunoSEQ multiplex PCR. The sample contains some 290,000 clones, 85% to 90% of which appear only once. Sample: peripheral blood. The receptors derive from a woman in her 30s with COVID-19, enrolled during active disease. CDR3s include the opening cysteine and the closing phenylalanine or tryptophan. D genes are given only for firm matches. Not all rows give a size; the values are once, few, many and, for expanded clones, a class.

v_gene	abundance	d_gene	j_gene	CDR3nt	CDR3aa
TRBV5-1	-	-	TRBJ1-3	TGCGCCAGCAGCTTGGGTCTACCAGGAAACACCATATATTTT	CASSLGLPGNTIYF
TRBV7-9	-	TRBD2	TRBJ2-3	TGTGCCAGCAGCCCACCACTTAGCGGGGGGGCTGGAGATACGCAGTATTTT	CASSPPLSGGAGDTQYF
TRBV4-1	-	-	TRBJ1-3	TGCGCCAGCAGCGCACACCCCAAGGGGTCCTCTGGAAACACCATATATTTT	CASSAHPKGSSGNTIYF
TRBV6-6	-	TRBD1	TRBJ1-1	TGTGCCAGCAGTTACTCGACAGGGATGAACACTGAAGCTTTCTTT	CASSYSTGMNTEAFF
TRBV19	-	-	TRBJ1-5	TGTGCCAGTAGTATTGGATACAAAGGCCTAGAGAATCAGCCCCAGCATTTT	CASSIGYKGLENQPQHF
TRBV6-5	-	TRBD1	TRBJ2-4	TGTGCCAGCAGTTCCCCCGACAGGGGGCCCCACATTCAGTACTTC	CASSSPDRGPHIQYF
TRBV6-5	-	TRBD1	TRBJ1-2	TGTGCCAGCAGTAGACAGGGGGATGGCTACACCTTC	CASSRQGDGYTF
TRBV2	-	-	TRBJ2-1	TGTGCCAGCAGTTATCAGGGGACCCTTAACAATGAGCAGTTCTTC	CASSYQGTLNNEQFF
TRBV11-3	-	-	TRBJ2-2	TGTGCCAGCAGCTCACGATCGGGCACCGGGGAGCTGTTTTTT	CASSSRSGTGELFF
TRBV6-5	-	-	TRBJ2-5	TGTGCCAGCAGTTATGACATACAAGAGACCCAGTACTTC	CASSYDIQETQYF
TRBV5-1	-	-	TRBJ1-6	TGCGCCAGCAGCTTGGAAGCGGGGGCGACTAATTCACCCCTCCACTTT	CASSLEAGATNSPLHF
TRBV28	-	TRBD1	TRBJ1-2	TGTGCCAGCAGGGGGACAGGGGGAGGCTACACCTTC	CASRGTGGGYTF
TRBV24-1	-	-	TRBJ2-6	TGTGCCACCAGTGATTCCAGGGTGGCTGGGGCCAACGTCCTGACTTTC	CATSDSRVAGANVLTF
TRBV28	-	TRBD1	TRBJ1-5	TGTGCCAGCAGTCAAAGGGACAGGGGTGGTCAGCCCCAGCATTTT	CASSQRDRGGQPQHF
TRBV11-2	-	TRBD1	TRBJ2-3	TGTGCCAGCAGCCCTATAGGGGGCCTCACAGATACGCAGTATTTT	CASSPIGGLTDTQYF
TRBV12-3/TRBV12-4	once	-	TRBJ1-3	TGTGCCAGCAGGGTGCAGGGAAGAAACACCATATATTTT	CASRVQGRNTIYF
TRBV4-1	-	-	TRBJ2-7	TGCGCCAGCAGCGCGACTAGTCTCTCCTACGAGCAGTACTTC	CASSATSLSYEQYF
TRBV5-1	-	TRBD1	TRBJ2-2	TGCGCCAGCAGCTTGGGTGGACAGGCGTACACCGGGGAGCTGTTTTTT	CASSLGGQAYTGELFF
TRBV28	-	-	TRBJ1-6	TGTGCCAGCAGGGGTGGGGCCTCTATTAGGAATTCACCCCTCCACTTT	CASRGGASIRNSPLHF
TRBV27	-	-	TRBJ2-3	TGTGCCAGCCGATCGGGGTTAACTAGCACAGATACGCAGTATTTT	CASRSGLTSTDTQYF
TRBV6-5	-	-	TRBJ1-2	TGTGCCAGCAGAATCCAGGGTCGTGGCTACACCTTC	CASRIQGRGYTF
TRBV4-1	few	-	TRBJ1-1	TGCGCCAGCAGCCTTCTTGGTGGAGGTGTGAACACTGAAGCTTTCTTT	CASSLLGGGVNTEAFF
TRBV6-6	-	TRBD1	TRBJ2-7	TGTGCCAGCAGTTACTCAGACAGGGAATTCTCCTACGAGCAGTACTTC	CASSYSDREFSYEQYF
TRBV28	-	-	TRBJ1-2	TGTGCCAGCAGTTTATCCAGGGGCGGCTACACCTTC	CASSLSRGGYTF
TRBV18	-	TRBD1	TRBJ1-1	TGTGCCAGCTCACCCTCCTTGAGGGACAGGGTTTTGAACACTGAAGCTTTCTTT	CASSPSLRDRVLNTEAFF
TRBV5-4	many	TRBD1	TRBJ2-5	TGTGCCAGCACCATATGGGACAGGCGAGAGACCCAGTACTTC	CASTIWDRRETQYF
TRBV18	-	-	TRBJ2-7	TGTGCCAGCTCACCCGGGGGGCCGGGGGGCGCCTACGAGCAGTACTTC	CASSPGGPGGAYEQYF
TRBV5-6	-	-	TRBJ2-7	TGTGCCAGCAGCTTATTCGTACAGGTTCCATACGAGCAGTACTTC	CASSLFVQVPYEQYF
TRBV2	-	TRBD1	TRBJ2-7	TGTGCCAGCAGTGAATATGGGACAGACTACGAGCAGTACTTC	CASSEYGTDYEQYF
TRBV5-1	-	-	TRBJ2-5	TGCGCCAGCAGCTTGGCCCGCCAGGGGGACTGGGAGACCCAGTACTTC	CASSLARQGDWETQYF
TRBV2	few	TRBD1	TRBJ2-5	TGTGCCAGCAGGGGACAGGCGGGGCAAGAGACCCAGTACTTC	CASRGQAGQETQYF
TRBV6-5	-	-	TRBJ1-2	TGTGCCACAATGTCTGGGGCGGACTATGGCTACACCTTC	CATMSGADYGYTF
TRBV3-1/TRBV3-2	-	-	TRBJ2-1	TGTGCCAGCAGCCAAATTGGGAGTGAGCAGTTCTTC	CASSQIGSEQFF
TRBV28	-	TRBD1	TRBJ2-5	TGTGCCAGCAGTCCTCCCCGGGACAGGGGCTTTCAAGAGACCCAGTACTTC	CASSPPRDRGFQETQYF
TRBV7-8	-	-	TRBJ1-2	TGTGCCAGCAGCTTAGGGGTCTCGGGGACACGCTATGGCTACACCTTC	CASSLGVSGTRYGYTF
TRBV5-1	-	-	TRBJ1-6	TGCGCCAGCAGCTTGGGACCCTCAGGGGAAGGGAATAATTCACCCCTCCACTTT	CASSLGPSGEGNNSPLHF
TRBV7-9	-	-	TRBJ1-2	TGTGCCAGCAGCCAAGACACCCGCTATGTCGGCTACACCTTC	CASSQDTRYVGYTF
TRBV18	-	-	TRBJ1-2	TGTGCCAGCTCACCAATACGAGAAGTCTATAGCTACACCTTC	CASSPIREVYSYTF
TRBV5-5	few	TRBD1	TRBJ1-2	TGTGCCAGCAGCTTGAGACAGGGGAACGGCTACACCTTC	CASSLRQGNGYTF
TRBV4-1	-	-	TRBJ1-5	TGCGCCAGCAGCCAAGGTCTAGGAAGTCAGCCCCAGCATTTT	CASSQGLGSQPQHF
TRBV5-6	-	TRBD2	TRBJ2-3	TGTGCCAGCAGCCCTCGTAGCGGGTACACAGATACGCAGTATTTT	CASSPRSGYTDTQYF
TRBV25-1	once	-	TRBJ1-5	TGTGCCAACAAAACGAATACTTGGTTCTTAGGGGGCAATCAGCCCCAGCATTTT	CANKTNTWFLGGNQPQHF
TRBV6-5	-	-	TRBJ2-1	TGTGCCAGCAACCTTCTTGGGGACAAATACAATGAGCAGTTCTTC	CASNLLGDKYNEQFF
TRBV9	-	-	TRBJ1-1	TGTGCCAGCAGCGTATATGATTTCGGGGGAACTGAAGCTTTCTTT	CASSVYDFGGTEAFF
TRBV7-9	few	-	TRBJ2-7	TGTGCCAGCAGCTTAGCCGGAGCCTACGAGCAGTACTTC	CASSLAGAYEQYF
TRBV7-2	-	TRBD2	TRBJ2-7	TGTGCCAGCAGGTCCAAGCGGGGGGAGGTTCGGGAGCAGTACTTC	CASRSKRGEVREQYF